Each of the 28 T cell receptor beta chains below was sequenced from the same sample in a study of cytomegalovirus exposure and HLA in healthy donors. PCR amplification relied on 60 Vbeta primers (plus 13 Jbeta primers). Sequencing used immunoSEQ multiplex PCR; TCRdb keeps in-frame clones, though not all of them. The repertoire has around 120,000 clones, roughly 82% of them found once; the top ten carry 2% to 3%. Sequencing input: PBMCs. Source of these receptors: a man aged 45-60 years in good health and CMV-seronegative.

The chain is built from TRBV30 and TRBJ2-2; D is unclear. The germline V and J ends were trimmed by 0 bases and 0 bases, with 5 bases remaining between them. Germline assignment: CDR1 GTSNPN and CDR2 SVGIG (reference sequence). The CDR3 is 14 residues long. The CDR3 sequence: CAWSVPTNTGELFF. CDR3 sequence (DNA): TGTGCCTGGAGTGTACCTACGAACACCGGGGAGCTGTTTTTT.

The genes are TRBV4-1 and TRBJ2-3; TRBD2 matches at 7 bases. Germline assignment: CDR1 MGHRA and CDR2 YSYEKL. The CDR3 loop spans 18 amino acids. Trimming at V came to 0 bases and at J to 5 bases, leaving 14 bases not matched to a gene. The CDR3 spells CASSQEAASGGLLDTQYF. The CDR3 DNA reads TGCGCCAGCAGCCAAGAAGCGGCTAGCGGAGGCCTTCTAGATACGCAGTATTTT.

This chain joins TRBV4-1 and TRBJ2-2, with 10 nucleotides matching TRBD1. Trimming removed 4 bases from V and 5 bases from J; junction bases left unmatched: 4. In germline, CDR1 is MGHRA, CDR2 YSYEKL. The CDR3 consists of 15 residues. CDR3 in DNA: TGCGCCAGCAGCCCGGGACAGGGGAGGACCGGGGAGCTGTTTTTT. As protein: CASSPGQGRTGELFF.

The J gene is TRBJ2-2, the V gene TRBV19; D is possibly TRBD2 (5 bases). This CDR3 contains 15 residues. Between the trimmed V and J ends, which lost 3 bases and 4 bases, there was a span of 12 bases. CDR1 and CDR2 (germline): LNHDA, SQIVND (reference sequence). The CDR3: CASSINLATTGELFF. The CDR3 bases are TGTGCCAGTAGTATTAACCTAGCCACCACCGGGGAGCTGTTTTTT.

The chain recombines TRBV18 with TRBJ2-3; 7 nucleotides align to TRBD1. The CDR3 spans 16 residues. V dropped 4 bases and J dropped 0; count of bases not matched to a gene: 7. Germline CDR1 KGHSH, CDR2 LQKENI. Here the CDR3 reads CASSLQGTISTDTQYF. In nucleotides, the CDR3 is TGTGCCAGCTCACTACAGGGGACGATCAGCACAGATACGCAGTATTTT.

In this sample, this clone turned up once. The chain carries TRBV6-6 and TRBJ2-3; D is unresolved. Germline loops: CDR1 MNHNY, CDR2 SVGAGI (reference sequence). The CDR3 contains 13 residues. V was clipped by 2 bases and J by 5 bases, with 8 bases between them. The CDR3 spells CASSYPEIDTQYF. DNA for the CDR3: TGTGCCAGCAGTTACCCCGAGATAGATACGCAGTATTTT.

The chain carries TRBV5-1 and TRBJ1-3, with 7 bases that match TRBD1. The length of the CDR3 is 15 residues. The V segment lost 4 bases and the J segment 1 base; nucleotides outside the gene matches: 5. CDR1 is SGHRS and CDR2 is YFSETQ in the germline V gene. CDR3 loop: CASSPATGSGNTIYF. The CDR3 DNA is TGCGCCAGCAGCCCAGCGACAGGGTCTGGAAACACCATATATTTT.

The table lists this clone with a few counts. The rearrangement uses TRBV11-2 and TRBJ2-7; tentative D call: TRBD2 (6 bases). Between the trimmed V and J ends, which lost 7 bases and 1 base, there was a span of 14 bases. The CDR3 extends over 14 amino acids. Germline-derived CDR1 and CDR2 are SGHAT and FQNNGV. The DNA for the CDR3 is TGTGCCAGCACCCCCGTGGCGGGGTCCTACGAGCAGTACTTC. Protein product: CASTPVAGSYEQYF.

The chain uses TRBV9 and TRBJ2-1; D ambiguous. Per germline, CDR1 SGDLS and CDR2 YYNGEE. Trimming cost V 1 base and J 7 bases, with 6 bases left between them. The CDR3 consists of 12 residues. DNA of the CDR3: TGTGCCAGCAGCGTATTTAAAAATGAGCAGTTCTTC. It is translated as CASSVFKNEQFF.

This rearrangement joins TRBV7-6 to TRBJ2-7, with TRBD2 matching 7 bases. The CDR3 loop spans 15 amino acids. Germline CDR1 SGHVS, CDR2 FNYEAQ. V shed 1 base and J 7 bases; nucleotides not matched to a gene: 10. The CDR3 region is CASSLEGTTYQEQYF. CDR3 DNA sequence: TGTGCCAGCAGCTTAGAGGGGACTACCTACCAGGAGCAGTACTTC.

This chain joins TRBV19 and TRBJ1-1; TRBD1 might be the D (5 bases). V dropped 5 bases and J dropped 6 bases, with 10 bases sitting between them. The germline gives CDR1 LNHDA, CDR2 SQIVND (reference sequence). The CDR3 sequence is 12 residues long. This CDR3 is CASSPQGAEAFF. CDR3 nucleotide sequence: TGTGCCAGTAGTCCTCAGGGTGCTGAAGCTTTCTTT.

This clone was found a few times. V and J are TRBV5-8 and TRBJ1-1, with unresolved D. The CDR3 consists of 10 residues. Germline V gene lookup returns CDR1 SGHTS and CDR2 YDEGEE. Trimming removed 4 bases at V and 7 bases at J, with 5 bases between. CDR3 nucleotide sequence: TGTGCCAGCAGCCTAATTGAAGCTTTCTTT. As protein: CASSLIEAFF. Complete variable domain (other parts from reference TRBV5-8 and TRBJ1-1): EAGVTQSPTHLIKTRGQQATLRCSPISGHTSVYWYQQALGLGLQFLLWYDEGEERNRGNFPPRFSGRQFPNYSSELNVNALELEDSALYLCASSLIEAFFGQGTRLTVV.

As for this clone: Other DNA variants within this sample encode the same CDR3. J is TRBJ2-1 and V is TRBV5-4; perhaps TRBD1 as D (6 bases). Germline V gives CDR1 SGHNT, CDR2 YYREEE (reference sequence). The V end lost 3 bases, the J end lost 4 bases, and 14 bases lay between the germline ends. The CDR3 length is 15 residues. The DNA for the CDR3 is TGTGCCAGCAGCTCAGACAGAGGGGGTTACAATGAGCAGTTCTTC. Protein: CASSSDRGGYNEQFF. Drawing the rest from reference TRBV5-4 and TRBJ2-1, the complete variable domain is ETGVTQSPTHLIKTRGQQVTLRCSSQSGHNTVSWYQQALGQGPQFIFQYYREEENGRGNFPPRFSGLQFPNYSSELNVNALELDDSALYLCASSSDRGGYNEQFFGPGTRLTVL.

The V gene is TRBV11-1, the J gene TRBJ1-2, with D possibly being TRBD1 (6 bases). Germline CDR1 is SGHAT and CDR2 is FQDESV (reference sequence). CDR3 length equals 14 residues. Trimming took off 9 bases at V and 5 bases at J, with 19 bases between the two ends. The CDR3 DNA reads TGTGCCAGTCGAAGAGCCGGGACAACTTATGGCTACACCTTC. It codes for CASRRAGTTYGYTF.

CDR3 sequence reads: CASSQDRGGPDTQYF. CDR3 nucleotide sequence: TGCGCCAGCAGCCAAGATCGGGGGGGCCCAGATACGCAGTATTTT. The V call is TRBV4-3, the J call TRBJ2-3, with 8 bases lining up with TRBD2. This CDR3 is 15 amino acids long. From germline, CDR1 is LGHNA and CDR2 YSLEER. V dropped 0 bases and J dropped 4; count of bases not matched to a gene: 3.

The chain recombines TRBV19 with TRBJ2-7, with 8 bases fitting TRBD1. J gave up 0 bases and V 6 bases, and 7 bases lay outside the gene matches. Germline CDR1 and CDR2: LNHDA and SQIVND (reference sequence). The CDR3 totals 15 residues. In DNA, the CDR3 is TGTGCCAGTAGGGCCTACAGGGGGAGCTCCTACGAGCAGTACTTC. Translation gives CASRAYRGSSYEQYF.

CDR3: CASTPGKGTDTQYF. In DNA, the CDR3 is TGTGCTAGCACTCCAGGGAAGGGAACAGATACGCAGTATTTT. The chain has TRBV12-5 and TRBJ2-3; possibly TRBD1 for D (5 bases). This CDR3 contains 14 residues. Germline V CDR1 and CDR2: LGHNT, FRNRAP. V lost 9 bases to trimming and J lost 3 bases, with 16 bases between them.

V usage is TRBV5-1 and J usage is TRBJ2-3; TRBD1 agrees at 12 bases. Germline-derived CDR1 and CDR2 are SGHRS and YFSETQ. The ends lost 7 bases at V and 5 bases at J; junction bases unmatched: 8. The CDR3 is made up of 15 amino acids. The CDR3 protein is CASGSGQGAIDTQYF. The CDR3 DNA sequence: TGCGCCAGCGGTTCGGGACAGGGGGCAATAGATACGCAGTATTTT.

The chain uses TRBV5-6 and TRBJ2-5; TRBD2 agrees at 13 bases. The J segment lost 5 bases and the V segment lost 4 bases, leaving 5 bases of the junction unmatched. Germline V gene sequence: CDR1 SGHDT, CDR2 YYEEEE. CDR3 length equals 15 residues. The CDR3 sequence: CASSLLAGGRETQYF. CDR3 DNA sequence: TGTGCCAGCAGCCTACTAGCGGGGGGGCGGGAGACCCAGTACTTC.

The chain uses TRBV5-1 and TRBJ2-7; D perhaps matches TRBD1 (5 bases). V shed 4 bases and J shed 6 bases, with 20 bases lying between them. In germline, CDR1 is SGHRS, CDR2 YFSETQ. The CDR3 has 15 amino acids. CDR3 nucleotide sequence: TGCGCCAGCAGCAGGGTGAGGACATCGAGTTCCGAGCAGTACTTC. Its protein product is CASSRVRTSSSEQYF.

The chain joins TRBV15 to TRBJ1-1; 12 positions agree with TRBD1. Per germline, CDR1 LNHNV and CDR2 YYDKDF (reference sequence). The CDR3 is made up of 12 amino acids. V dropped 5 bases and J dropped 10; count of bases not matched to a gene: 2. CDR3 sequence (DNA): TGTGCCACCAGCGGGGGACAGGGGGCAGCTTTCTTT. Protein product: CATSGGQGAAFF.

This clone was recorded once. The gene calls are TRBV7-9 and TRBJ1-1, with TRBD1 matching 7 bases. V lost 0 bases and J lost 1; bases outside the gene matches: 2. The CDR3 is 15 residues long. The V gene's germline CDR1 is SEHNR and CDR2 FQNEAQ (reference sequence). This chain's CDR3 is CASSLAQGENTEAFF. CDR3 in DNA: TGTGCCAGCAGCTTAGCCCAGGGGGAGAACACTGAAGCTTTCTTT.

V gene TRBV18 combines with J gene TRBJ1-5, with TRBD1 identical over 10 bases. Germline CDR1 KGHSH, CDR2 LQKENI. This CDR3 comprises 13 residues. V lost 5 bases and J lost 6; bases outside the gene matches: 1. Here the CDR3 DNA reads TGTGCCAGCTCAAGGACAGGGGGTCAGCCCCAGCATTTT. Its translation is CASSRTGGQPQHF.

The chain is built from TRBV29-1 and TRBJ1-3, with D maybe TRBD1 (5 bases). The V end lost 2 bases, the J end lost 4 bases, and 12 bases lay between the germline ends. The CDR3 contains 14 residues. Germline assignment: CDR1 SQVTM and CDR2 ANQGSEA. CDR3 bases: TGCAGCGTTGAACAAGGGACTTACGGAAACACCATATATTTT. Its translation: CSVEQGTYGNTIYF. Full variable domain (missing parts from reference TRBV29-1 and TRBJ1-3): SAVISQKPSRDICQRGTSLTIQCQVDSQVTMMFWYRQQPGQSLTLIATANQGSEATYESGFVIDKFPISRPNLTFSTLTVSNMSPEDSSIYLCSVEQGTYGNTIYFGEGSWLTVV.

The V and J genes are TRBV9 and TRBJ2-3; D ambiguous. The CDR3 extends over 13 amino acids. Trimming took off 4 bases at V and 5 bases at J, with 11 bases between the two ends. Germline V gives CDR1 SGDLS, CDR2 YYNGEE. The CDR3 reads CASSTTQKDTQYF. CDR3 sequence (DNA): TGTGCCAGCAGCACCACACAGAAAGATACGCAGTATTTT.

This rearrangement joins TRBV4-1 to TRBJ2-7; no firm D call. The germline CDR1 and CDR2 sequences are MGHRA and YSYEKL. V lost 4 bases and J lost 0, with 16 bases in between. This CDR3 contains 16 residues. This chain's CDR3 is CASSPGLGRSSYEQYF. In DNA, the CDR3 is TGCGCCAGCAGCCCAGGTCTGGGCCGTAGCTCCTACGAGCAGTACTTC.

This chain joins TRBV2 and TRBJ2-1; tentatively, D is TRBD1 (6 bases). Deletions cut 4 bases from V and 0 bases from J, with 7 bases between. Germline values: CDR1 SNHLY, CDR2 FYNNEI. There are 14 residues in the CDR3. CDR3 sequence reads: CASSGGPSYNEQFF. The CDR3 coding sequence is TGTGCCAGCAGTGGGGGGCCCTCCTACAATGAGCAGTTCTTC.

J is TRBJ1-1 and V is TRBV6-1; D is possibly TRBD1 (5 bases). Trimming removed 3 bases from V and 5 bases from J, with 7 bases in between. CDR3 length equals 12 residues. Germline assignment: CDR1 MNHNS and CDR2 SASEGT. The CDR3 reads CASSEHRTEAFF. Here the CDR3 DNA reads TGTGCCAGCAGTGAGCACAGGACTGAAGCTTTCTTT.